This entry lists 14 T cell receptor beta chains sequenced from one sample in a study of PD-L1 blockade in urothelial cancer. Sample time point: peripheral blood 6 weeks after treatment start. Repertoires were generated with immunoSEQ multiplex PCR, while TCRdb's copy carries only in-frame clones and drops some. The table records roughly 110,000 clones, approximately 90% of them present only once. Sequencing was performed on PBMCs, taken around atezolizumab (anti-PD-L1) treatment. These receptors were obtained from a man aged 55 to 69 with urothelial cancer.

The chain uses TRBV27 and TRBJ1-2, with TRBD1 as a possible D gene (6 bases). CDR3 length: 17 amino acids. CDR1 is MNHEY and CDR2 is SMNVEV in the germline V gene (reference sequence). V was pared by 6 bases and J by 2 bases, with 22 bases between. This CDR3 reads CASSLQNDRTDNYGYTF. The CDR3 DNA reads TGTGCCAGCAGCCTACAAAACGACCGGACAGACAACTATGGCTACACCTTC.

V gene TRBV10-3 combines with J gene TRBJ2-6; 11 bases map to TRBD1. The CDR3 is 20 amino acids. CDR1 is ENHRY, CDR2 SYGVKD, per germline. V lost 4 bases and J lost 3; bases outside the gene matches: 14. The CDR3 nucleotides are TGTGCCATCAGTGCCTGGGGTAGTGGGGACAGGGGGGATGGGGCCAACGTCCTGACTTTC. Its translation: CAISAWGSGDRGDGANVLTF.

This chain connects TRBV19 to TRBJ1-5; TRBD1 matches at 10 bases. The CDR3 has 15 residues. The germline V gene encodes CDR1 LNHDA and CDR2 SQIVND (reference sequence). The ends lost 0 bases at V and 7 bases at J; junction bases unmatched: 3. CDR3 coding DNA: TGTGCCAGTAGTATAGATGGACAGGGGGGGCAGCCCCAGCATTTT. It yields the protein CASSIDGQGGQPQHF.

The V call is TRBV7-2, the J call TRBJ2-1; 15 bases map to TRBD2. With 5 bases clipped from V and 5 bases from J, the junction kept 7 bases outside the gene matches. Germline V gene lookup returns CDR1 SGHTA and CDR2 FQGNSA. The CDR3 loop spans 17 amino acids. The CDR3 protein is CASSPRGLAGGHNEQFF. The DNA of the CDR3 is TGTGCCAGCAGCCCGCGGGGACTAGCGGGAGGACACAATGAGCAGTTCTTC.

The chain has TRBV2 and TRBJ1-2; 9 bases are a match to TRBD1. CDR1 SNHLY and CDR2 FYNNEI come from the germline V gene. The CDR3 is 13 residues long. Trimming at V came to 10 bases and at J to 7 bases, leaving 10 bases not matched to a gene. The CDR3 reads CATERGQGIGYTF. The CDR3 region has the DNA TGTGCCACCGAAAGGGGACAGGGTATTGGCTACACCTTC.

The chain recombines TRBV19 with TRBJ2-7, with 14 bases that match TRBD2. The CDR3 runs 15 residues. Germline V gene sequence: CDR1 LNHDA, CDR2 SQIVND (reference sequence). The J segment lost 2 bases and the V segment lost 5 bases, leaving 2 bases of the junction unmatched. CDR3 nucleotides: TGTGCCAGTAGTGGACTAGCGGGGGGCACCTACGAGCAGTACTTC. Translating it yields CASSGLAGGTYEQYF.

V and J are TRBV5-1 and TRBJ1-3; TRBD1 agrees at 7 bases. This CDR3 spans 14 amino acids. The ends lost 4 bases at V and 3 bases at J; junction bases unmatched: 4. Germline values: CDR1 SGHRS, CDR2 YFSETQ. The CDR3 region is CASSEGAVGNTIYF. The CDR3 coding sequence is TGCGCCAGCAGCGAGGGGGCGGTTGGAAACACCATATATTTT.

V and J are TRBV5-8 and TRBJ1-5; D is perhaps TRBD1 (5 bases). The CDR3 spans 14 residues. CDR1 is SGHTS and CDR2 is YDEGEE in the germline V gene. V lost 0 bases and J lost 6, with 10 bases in between. The CDR3 protein is CASSLVGGAQPQHF. The DNA of the CDR3 is TGTGCCAGCAGCTTGGTGGGGGGTGCTCAGCCCCAGCATTTT.

The rearrangement uses TRBV5-4 and TRBJ1-2; D is unresolved. The V end was cut by 0 bases, the J end by 3 bases, with 6 bases between. CDR1 and CDR2 (germline): SGHNT, YYREEE (reference sequence). This CDR3 has 13 amino acids. The CDR3 reads CASSLVGYYGYTF. The CDR3 nucleotides read TGTGCCAGCAGCTTGGTCGGTTACTATGGCTACACCTTC.

This rearrangement joins TRBV5-4 to TRBJ1-2, with unresolved D. Germline values: CDR1 SGHNT, CDR2 YYREEE (reference sequence). The CDR3 totals 15 residues. With 7 bases removed from V and 0 bases from J, the gap between germline ends came to 16 bases. This CDR3 is CASLGGISANYGYTF. CDR3 sequence (DNA): TGTGCCAGCTTGGGAGGGATTTCCGCTAACTATGGCTACACCTTC.

The chain combines TRBV11-3 with TRBJ2-3, with 13 bases matching TRBD2. The ends lost 4 bases at V and 0 bases at J; junction bases unmatched: 10. This CDR3 spans 19 amino acids. Germline-derived CDR1 and CDR2 are SGHNT and YENEEA. In DNA, the CDR3 is TGTGCCAGCAGCTCAACCGGGACTAGCGGGGCTACTAGCACAGATACGCAGTATTTT. It codes for CASSSTGTSGATSTDTQYF.

The chain uses TRBV5-5 and TRBJ2-6; 8 nucleotides agree with TRBD1. Per the germline V gene, CDR1 is SGHKS and CDR2 is YYEKEE (reference sequence). This CDR3 has 17 residues. V lost 4 bases and J lost 0; bases outside the gene matches: 6. DNA of the CDR3: TGTGCCAGCAGCCATGGACAGGGCGTCTCTGGGGCCAACGTCCTGACTTTC. Its translation is CASSHGQGVSGANVLTF.

The sample holds one count of this clone. The chain joins TRBV19 to TRBJ1-2; 8 nucleotides align to TRBD1. Unmatched junction bases numbered 8, after V lost 7 bases and J lost 4 bases. In germline, CDR1 is LNHDA, CDR2 SQIVND (reference sequence). The CDR3 consists of 14 residues. The CDR3 sequence is CASNRQGPGYGYTF. DNA of the CDR3: TGTGCCAGTAATAGACAGGGGCCAGGCTATGGCTACACCTTC.

CDR3 in amino acids: CASSIAQGLAEAFF. The DNA for the CDR3 is TGTGCCAGTAGTATCGCACAGGGGCTGGCTGAAGCTTTCTTT. The rearrangement joins TRBV19 to TRBJ1-1, with 7 bases lining up with TRBD1. This CDR3 spans 14 amino acids. The V and J ends lost 3 bases and 6 bases, in that order; junction bases with no gene match: 7. Germline CDR1 reads LNHDA; CDR2 reads SQIVND (reference sequence).